This record concerns one TCR beta chain sequence. What it recognizes is unknown. This entry belongs to a study of cytomegalovirus exposure and HLA in healthy donors. Study conclusions and caveats: A later analysis linked a missense DCLRE1C variant to TCR beta V- and J-gene trimming. A likely sequencing artifact accounted for one observed cluster of highly shared sequence variants.

The primer mix had 60 Vbeta and 13 Jbeta primers. Assay used: immunoSEQ multiplex PCR; TCRdb lists only in-frame clones, some missing. Seen here are over 200,000 clones, approximately 87% observed once, and the top ten hold over 1%. Sequencing was done on a sample of PBMCs. The sequence was collected from a human donor in good health.

The CDR3 protein is CASSLFDEQFF. The CDR3 region has the DNA TGCGCCAGCAGCTTGTTCGATGAGCAGTTCTTC. The chain carries TRBV5-1 and TRBJ2-1; D is unresolved. The CDR3 consists of 11 residues. Germline values: CDR1 SGHRS, CDR2 YFSETQ. Trimming removed 1 base at V and 8 bases at J, with 4 bases between.